This T cell receptor beta chain was sequenced for a study of blood T cell repertoires in COVID-19. The J segment lost 1 base and the V segment lost 5 bases, leaving 9 bases of the junction unmatched. The CDR3 length is 17 residues. The germline V gene encodes CDR1 LNHDA and CDR2 SQIVND (reference sequence). In the original processing: Amplifying reference gene primers gave estimates of nucleated cell counts. Sequencing used immunoSEQ multiplex PCR; TCRdb keeps in-frame clones, though not all of them. The V and J calls and the clone size are those of that table, but D and trimming were determined from the DNA. The data hold roughly 350,000 clones, with about 90% observed a single time.

The receptor was isolated from a woman aged 25-40 years with COVID-19, enrolled during active disease. This chain links TRBV19 with TRBJ2-2, with 8 bases matching TRBD1. The specimen was peripheral blood. Here the CDR3 reads CASSLPPGTGNTGELFF. CDR3 coding DNA: TGTGCCAGTAGTCTCCCCCCCGGGACAGGGAACACCGGGGAGCTGTTTTTT.